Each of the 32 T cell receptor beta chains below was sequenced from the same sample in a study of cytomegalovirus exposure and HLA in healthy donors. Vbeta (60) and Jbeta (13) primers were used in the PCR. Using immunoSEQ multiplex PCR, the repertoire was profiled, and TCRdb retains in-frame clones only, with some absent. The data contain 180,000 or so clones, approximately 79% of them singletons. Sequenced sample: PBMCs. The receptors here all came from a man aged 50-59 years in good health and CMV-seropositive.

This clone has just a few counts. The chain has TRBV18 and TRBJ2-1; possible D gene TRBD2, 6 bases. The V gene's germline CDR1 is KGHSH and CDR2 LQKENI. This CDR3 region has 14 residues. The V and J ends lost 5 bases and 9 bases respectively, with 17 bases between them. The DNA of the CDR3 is TGTGCCAGCTCATCCACTAGCCGAGACCCTGAGCAGTTCTTC. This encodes CASSSTSRDPEQFF.

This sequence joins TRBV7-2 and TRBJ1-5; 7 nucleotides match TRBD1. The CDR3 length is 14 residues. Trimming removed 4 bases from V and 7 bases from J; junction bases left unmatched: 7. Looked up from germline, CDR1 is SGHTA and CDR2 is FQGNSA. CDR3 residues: CASSSMTGTQPQHF. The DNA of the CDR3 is TGTGCCAGCAGCTCGATGACAGGGACCCAGCCCCAGCATTTT.

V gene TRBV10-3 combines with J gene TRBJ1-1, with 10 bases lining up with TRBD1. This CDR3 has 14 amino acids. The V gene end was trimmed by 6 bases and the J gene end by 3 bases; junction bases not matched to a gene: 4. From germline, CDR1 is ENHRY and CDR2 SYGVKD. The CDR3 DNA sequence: TGTGCCATCAGGGGGACAGGGGACTACACTGAAGCTTTCTTT. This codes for CAIRGTGDYTEAFF.

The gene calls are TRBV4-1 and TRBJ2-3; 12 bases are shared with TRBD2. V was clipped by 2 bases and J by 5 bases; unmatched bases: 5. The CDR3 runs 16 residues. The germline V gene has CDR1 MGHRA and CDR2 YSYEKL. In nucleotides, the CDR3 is TGCGCCAGCAGCCAATCTAGCGGGGGGGCCGGAGATACGCAGTATTTT. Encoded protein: CASSQSSGGAGDTQYF.

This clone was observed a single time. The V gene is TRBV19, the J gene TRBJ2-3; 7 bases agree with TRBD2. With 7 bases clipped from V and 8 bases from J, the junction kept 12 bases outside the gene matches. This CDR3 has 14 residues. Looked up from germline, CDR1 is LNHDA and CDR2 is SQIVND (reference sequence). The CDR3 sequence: CASMGGRGRGTQYF. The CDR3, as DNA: TGTGCCAGTATGGGTGGGAGGGGACGGGGTACGCAGTATTTT.

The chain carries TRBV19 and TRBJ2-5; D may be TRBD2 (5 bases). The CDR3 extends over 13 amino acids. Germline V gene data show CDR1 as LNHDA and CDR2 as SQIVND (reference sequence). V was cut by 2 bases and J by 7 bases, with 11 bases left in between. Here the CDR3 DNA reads TGTGCCAGTAGTATACCGGGGATAGGGACCCAGTACTTC. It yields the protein CASSIPGIGTQYF. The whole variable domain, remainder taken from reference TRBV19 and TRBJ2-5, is DGGITQSPKYLFRKEGQNVTLSCEQNLNHDAMYWYRQDPGQGLRLIYYSQIVNDFQKGDIAEGYSVSREKKESFPLTVTSAQKNPTAFYLCASSIPGIGTQYFGPGTRLLVL.

The CDR3 DNA sequence: TGTGCCAGCAGCTCCCAGGTAGCGGGGGGACTTGGGGATACGCAGTATTTT. Protein product: CASSSQVAGGLGDTQYF. This chain connects TRBV7-2 to TRBJ2-3; 10 bases are a match to TRBD2. With 4 bases clipped from V and 6 bases from J, the junction kept 13 bases outside the gene matches. This CDR3 is built from 17 residues. Germline V gene lookup returns CDR1 SGHTA and CDR2 FQGNSA.

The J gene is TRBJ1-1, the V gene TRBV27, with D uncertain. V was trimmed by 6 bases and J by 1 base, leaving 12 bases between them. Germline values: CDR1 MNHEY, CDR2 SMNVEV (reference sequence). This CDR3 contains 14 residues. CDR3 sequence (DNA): TGTGCCAGCAGACGACAAGACCGGAACACTGAAGCTTTCTTT. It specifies CASRRQDRNTEAFF.

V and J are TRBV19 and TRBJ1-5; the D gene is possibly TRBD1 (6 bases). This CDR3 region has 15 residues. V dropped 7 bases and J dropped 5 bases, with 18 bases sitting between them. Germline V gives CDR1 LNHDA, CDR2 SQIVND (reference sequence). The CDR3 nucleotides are TGTGCCAGTATGCGTCTAGGGGGATCTTATCAGCCCCAGCATTTT. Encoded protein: CASMRLGGSYQPQHF.

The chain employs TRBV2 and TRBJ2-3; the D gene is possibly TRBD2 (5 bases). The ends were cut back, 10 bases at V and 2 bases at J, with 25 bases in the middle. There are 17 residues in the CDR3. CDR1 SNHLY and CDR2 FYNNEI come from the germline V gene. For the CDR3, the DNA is TGTGCCACCTTCCGCCGCGAGGGCCAAAGCTACACAGATACGCAGTATTTT. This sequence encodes CATFRREGQSYTDTQYF.

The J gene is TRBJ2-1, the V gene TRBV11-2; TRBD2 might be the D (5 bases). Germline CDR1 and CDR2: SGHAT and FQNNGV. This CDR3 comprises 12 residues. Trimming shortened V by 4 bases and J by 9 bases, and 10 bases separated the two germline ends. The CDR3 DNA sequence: TGTGCCAGCAGCTCAACTAGGCCTGAGCAGTTCTTC. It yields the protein CASSSTRPEQFF. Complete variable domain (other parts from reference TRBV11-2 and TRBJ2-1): EAGVAQSPRYKIIEKRQSVAFWCNPISGHATLYWYQQILGQGPKLLIQFQNNGVVDDSQLPKDRFSAERLKGVDSTLKIQPAKLEDSAVYLCASSSTRPEQFFGPGTRLTVL.

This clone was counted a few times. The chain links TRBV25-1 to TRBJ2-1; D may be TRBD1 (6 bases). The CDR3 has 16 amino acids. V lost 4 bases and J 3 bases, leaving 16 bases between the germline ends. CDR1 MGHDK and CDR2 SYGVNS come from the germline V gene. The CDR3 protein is CASSAIRTARYNEQFF. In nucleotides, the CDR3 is TGTGCCAGCAGTGCCATCAGGACAGCCCGCTACAATGAGCAGTTCTTC.

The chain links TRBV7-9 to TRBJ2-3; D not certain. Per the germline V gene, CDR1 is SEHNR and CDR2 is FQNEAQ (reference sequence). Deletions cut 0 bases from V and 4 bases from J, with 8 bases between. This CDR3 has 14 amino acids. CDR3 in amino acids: CASSLAESSDTQYF. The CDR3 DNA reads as TGTGCCAGCAGCTTAGCGGAGAGTTCAGATACGCAGTATTTT.

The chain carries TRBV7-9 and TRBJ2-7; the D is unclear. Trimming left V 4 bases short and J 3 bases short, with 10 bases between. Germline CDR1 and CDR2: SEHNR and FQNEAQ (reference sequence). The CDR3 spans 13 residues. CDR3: CASSSWAGYEQYF. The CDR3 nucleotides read TGTGCCAGCAGCTCCTGGGCAGGCTACGAGCAGTACTTC. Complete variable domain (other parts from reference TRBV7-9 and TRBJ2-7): DTGVSQNPRHKITKRGQNVTFRCDPISEHNRLYWYRQTLGQGPEFLTYFQNEAQLEKSRLLSDRFSAERPKGSFSTLEIQRTEQGDSAMYLCASSSWAGYEQYFGPGTRLTVT.

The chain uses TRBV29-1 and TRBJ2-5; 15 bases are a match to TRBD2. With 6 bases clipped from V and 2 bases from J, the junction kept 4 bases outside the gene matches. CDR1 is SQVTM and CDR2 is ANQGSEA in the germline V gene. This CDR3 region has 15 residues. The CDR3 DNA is TGCAGCGTGGGGGGACTAGCGGGGGGTCAAGAGACCCAGTACTTC. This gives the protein CSVGGLAGGQETQYF.

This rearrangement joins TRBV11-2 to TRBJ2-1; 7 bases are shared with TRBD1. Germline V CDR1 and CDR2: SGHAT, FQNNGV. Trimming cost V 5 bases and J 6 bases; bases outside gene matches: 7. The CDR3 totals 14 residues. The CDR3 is CASSKSGTVNEQFF. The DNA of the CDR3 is TGTGCCAGCAGCAAATCCGGGACAGTCAATGAGCAGTTCTTC.

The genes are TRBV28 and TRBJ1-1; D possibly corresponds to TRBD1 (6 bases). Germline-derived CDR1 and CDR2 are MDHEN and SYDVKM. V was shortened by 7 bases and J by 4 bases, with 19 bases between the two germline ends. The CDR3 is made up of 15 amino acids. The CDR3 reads CASTGGGETGTEAFF. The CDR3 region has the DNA TGTGCCAGCACCGGGGGGGGCGAAACTGGCACTGAAGCTTTCTTT.

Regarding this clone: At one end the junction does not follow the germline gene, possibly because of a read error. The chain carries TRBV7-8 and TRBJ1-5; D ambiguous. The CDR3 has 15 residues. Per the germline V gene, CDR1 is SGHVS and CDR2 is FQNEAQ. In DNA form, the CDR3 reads TGTGCTAGCAGCTCGACCCGTTCTTCCGGAGGGCCCCAGCATTTT. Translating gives CASSSTRSSGGPQHF. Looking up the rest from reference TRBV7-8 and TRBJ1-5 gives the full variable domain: GAGVSQSPRYKVAKRGQDVALRCDPISGHVSLFWYQQALGQGPEFLTYFQNEAQLDKSGLPSDRFFAERPEGSVSTLKIQRTQQEDSAVYLCASSSTRSSGGPQHFGDGTRLSIL.

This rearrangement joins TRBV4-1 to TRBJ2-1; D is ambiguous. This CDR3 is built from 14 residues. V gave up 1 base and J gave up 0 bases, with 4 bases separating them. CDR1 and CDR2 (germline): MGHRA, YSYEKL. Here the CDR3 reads CASSQASSYNEQFF. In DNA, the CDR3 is TGCGCCAGCAGCCAAGCATCCTCCTACAATGAGCAGTTCTTC.

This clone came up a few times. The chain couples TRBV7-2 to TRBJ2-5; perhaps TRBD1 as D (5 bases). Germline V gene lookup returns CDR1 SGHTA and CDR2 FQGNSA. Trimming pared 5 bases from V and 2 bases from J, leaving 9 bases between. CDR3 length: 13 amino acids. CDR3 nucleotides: TGTGCCAGCAGCAGGGGTTGGCAAGAGACCCAGTACTTC. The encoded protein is CASSRGWQETQYF.

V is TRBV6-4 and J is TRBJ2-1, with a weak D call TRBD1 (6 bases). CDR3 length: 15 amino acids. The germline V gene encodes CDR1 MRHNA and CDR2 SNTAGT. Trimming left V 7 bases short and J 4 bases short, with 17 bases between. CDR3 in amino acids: CASTPQGGDYNEQFF. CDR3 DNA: TGTGCCAGCACCCCGCAAGGGGGTGATTACAATGAGCAGTTCTTC.

The CDR3 sequence is CASSQGARGNTIYF. CDR3 in DNA: TGTGCCAGTAGTCAGGGGGCGCGTGGAAACACCATATATTTT. The V call is TRBV19, the J call TRBJ1-3; TRBD1 aligns across 8 bases. There are 14 residues in the CDR3. The V gene's germline CDR1 is LNHDA and CDR2 SQIVND (reference sequence). V shed 5 bases and J 3 bases; nucleotides not matched to a gene: 3. The variable domain in full, with the rest retrieved from reference TRBV19 and TRBJ1-3, is DGGITQSPKYLFRKEGQNVTLSCEQNLNHDAMYWYRQDPGQGLRLIYYSQIVNDFQKGDIAEGYSVSREKKESFPLTVTSAQKNPTAFYLCASSQGARGNTIYFGEGSWLTVV.

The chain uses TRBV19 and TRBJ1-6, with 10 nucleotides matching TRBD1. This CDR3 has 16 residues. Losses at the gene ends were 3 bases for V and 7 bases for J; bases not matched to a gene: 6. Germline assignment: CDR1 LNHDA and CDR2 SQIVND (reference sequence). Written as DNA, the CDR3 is TGTGCCAGTAGTATTATAGGGACAGGGGTAAATTCACCCCTCCACTTT. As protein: CASSIIGTGVNSPLHF.

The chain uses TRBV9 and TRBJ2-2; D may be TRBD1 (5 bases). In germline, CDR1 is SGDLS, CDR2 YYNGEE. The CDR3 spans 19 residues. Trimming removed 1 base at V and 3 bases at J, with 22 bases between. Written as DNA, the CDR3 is TGTGCCAGCAGCGTAACTACAGGCCCCTCGAGTCGGGACACCGGGGAGCTGTTTTTT. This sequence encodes CASSVTTGPSSRDTGELFF.

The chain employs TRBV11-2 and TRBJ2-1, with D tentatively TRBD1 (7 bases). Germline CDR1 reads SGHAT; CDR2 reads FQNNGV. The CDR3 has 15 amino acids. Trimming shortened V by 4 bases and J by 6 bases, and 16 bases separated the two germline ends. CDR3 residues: CASSSPDRRGNEQFF. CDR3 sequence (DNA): TGTGCCAGCAGCTCGCCGGACAGGCGGGGCAATGAGCAGTTCTTC. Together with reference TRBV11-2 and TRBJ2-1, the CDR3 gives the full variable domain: EAGVAQSPRYKIIEKRQSVAFWCNPISGHATLYWYQQILGQGPKLLIQFQNNGVVDDSQLPKDRFSAERLKGVDSTLKIQPAKLEDSAVYLCASSSPDRRGNEQFFGPGTRLTVL.

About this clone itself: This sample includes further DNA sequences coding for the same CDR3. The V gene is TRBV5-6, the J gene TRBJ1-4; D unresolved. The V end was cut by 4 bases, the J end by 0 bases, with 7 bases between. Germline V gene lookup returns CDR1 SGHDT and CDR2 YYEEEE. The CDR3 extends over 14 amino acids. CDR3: CASSLIATNEKLFF. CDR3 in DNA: TGTGCCAGCAGCCTCATAGCAACTAATGAAAAACTGTTTTTT.

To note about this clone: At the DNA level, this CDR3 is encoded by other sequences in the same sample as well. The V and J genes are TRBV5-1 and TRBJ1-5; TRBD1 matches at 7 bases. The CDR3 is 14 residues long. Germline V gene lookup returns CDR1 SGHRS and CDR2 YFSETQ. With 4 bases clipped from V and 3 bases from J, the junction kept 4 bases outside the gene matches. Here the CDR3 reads CASSPQGVNQPQHF. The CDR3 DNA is TGCGCCAGCAGCCCTCAGGGGGTCAATCAGCCCCAGCATTTT.

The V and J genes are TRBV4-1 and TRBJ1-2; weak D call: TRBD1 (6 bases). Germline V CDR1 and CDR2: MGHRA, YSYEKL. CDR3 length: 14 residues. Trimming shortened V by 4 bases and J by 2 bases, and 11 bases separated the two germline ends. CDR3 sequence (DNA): TGCGCCAGCAGCCCGAGGACAGTAAACTATGGCTACACCTTC. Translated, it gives CASSPRTVNYGYTF.

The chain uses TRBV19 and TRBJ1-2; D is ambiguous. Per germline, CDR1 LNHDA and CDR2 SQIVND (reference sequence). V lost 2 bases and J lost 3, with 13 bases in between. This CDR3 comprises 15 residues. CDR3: CASSIKGGAYYGYTF. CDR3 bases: TGTGCCAGTAGTATAAAAGGAGGAGCCTACTATGGCTACACCTTC.

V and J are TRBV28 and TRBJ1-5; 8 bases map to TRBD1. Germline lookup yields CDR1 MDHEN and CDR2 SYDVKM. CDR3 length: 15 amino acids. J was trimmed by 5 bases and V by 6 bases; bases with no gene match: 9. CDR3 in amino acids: CASSKLDRVDQPQHF. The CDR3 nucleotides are TGTGCCAGCAGCAAATTGGACAGGGTTGATCAGCCCCAGCATTTT.

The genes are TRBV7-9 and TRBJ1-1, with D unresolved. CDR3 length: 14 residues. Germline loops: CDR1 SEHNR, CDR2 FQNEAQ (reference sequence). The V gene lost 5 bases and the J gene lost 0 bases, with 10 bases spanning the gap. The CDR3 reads CASSVSGMNTEAFF. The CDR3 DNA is TGTGCCAGCAGCGTCTCGGGGATGAACACTGAAGCTTTCTTT.

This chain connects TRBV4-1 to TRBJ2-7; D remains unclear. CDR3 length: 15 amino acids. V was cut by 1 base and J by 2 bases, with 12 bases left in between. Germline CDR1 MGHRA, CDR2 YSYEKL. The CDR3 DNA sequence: TGCGCCAGCAGCCAAGCCCGTCGGAGACCCTACGAGCAGTACGTC. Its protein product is CASSQARRRPYEQYV.